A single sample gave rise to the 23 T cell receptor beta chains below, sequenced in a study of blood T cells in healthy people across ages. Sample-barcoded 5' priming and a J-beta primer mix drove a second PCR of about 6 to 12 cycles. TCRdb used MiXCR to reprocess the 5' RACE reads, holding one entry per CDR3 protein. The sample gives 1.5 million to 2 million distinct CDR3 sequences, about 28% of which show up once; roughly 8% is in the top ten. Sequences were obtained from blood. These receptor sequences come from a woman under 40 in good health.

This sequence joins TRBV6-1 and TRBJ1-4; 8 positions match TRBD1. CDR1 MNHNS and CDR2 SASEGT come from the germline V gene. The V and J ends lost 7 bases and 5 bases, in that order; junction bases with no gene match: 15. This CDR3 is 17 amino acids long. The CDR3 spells CASIRRGQAERNEKLFF. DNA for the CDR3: TGTGCCAGCATTCGGAGGGGACAGGCCGAGAGGAATGAAAAACTGTTTTTT.

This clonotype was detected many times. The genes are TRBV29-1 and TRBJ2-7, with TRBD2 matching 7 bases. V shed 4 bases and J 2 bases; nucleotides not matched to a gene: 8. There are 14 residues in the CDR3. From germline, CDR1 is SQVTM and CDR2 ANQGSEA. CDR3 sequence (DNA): TGCAGCGTTGTTCCGGGGGGTACCACCTACGAGCAGTACTTC. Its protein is CSVVPGGTTYEQYF.

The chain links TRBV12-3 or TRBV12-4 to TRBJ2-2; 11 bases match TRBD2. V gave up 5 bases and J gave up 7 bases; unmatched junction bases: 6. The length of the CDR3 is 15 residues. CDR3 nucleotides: TGTGCCAGCAGTCCTAGCGGGGGGCCTGGCGGGGAGCTGTTTTTT. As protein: CASSPSGGPGGELFF.

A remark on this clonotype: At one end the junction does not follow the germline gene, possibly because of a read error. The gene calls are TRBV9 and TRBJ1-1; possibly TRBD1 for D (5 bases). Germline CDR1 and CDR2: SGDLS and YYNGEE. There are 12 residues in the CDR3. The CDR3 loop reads CAGSGPGPWAFF. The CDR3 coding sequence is TGTGCCGGCAGCGGCCCAGGGCCGTGGGCTTTCTTT.

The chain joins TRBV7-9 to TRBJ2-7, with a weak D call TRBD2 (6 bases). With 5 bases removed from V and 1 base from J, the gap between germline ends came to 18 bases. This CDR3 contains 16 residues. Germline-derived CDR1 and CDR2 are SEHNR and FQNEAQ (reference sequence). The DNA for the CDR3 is TGTGCCAGCAGCCCATCTAGGGCAGGGAGGTCCTACGAGCAGTACTTC. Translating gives CASSPSRAGRSYEQYF.

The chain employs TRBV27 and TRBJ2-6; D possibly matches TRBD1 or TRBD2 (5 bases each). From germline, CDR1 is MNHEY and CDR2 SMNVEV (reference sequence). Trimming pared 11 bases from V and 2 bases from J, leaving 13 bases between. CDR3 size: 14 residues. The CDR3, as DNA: TGTGCCGGCCAGAGGGGCCCTGGGGCCAACGTCCTGACTTTC. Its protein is CAGQRGPGANVLTF. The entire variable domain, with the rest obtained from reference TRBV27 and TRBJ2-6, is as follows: EAQVTQNPRYLITVTGKKLTVTCSQNMNHEYMSWYRQDPGLGLRQIYYSMNVEVTDKGDVPEGYKVSRKEKRNFPLILESPSPNQTSLYFCAGQRGPGANVLTFGAGSRLTVL.

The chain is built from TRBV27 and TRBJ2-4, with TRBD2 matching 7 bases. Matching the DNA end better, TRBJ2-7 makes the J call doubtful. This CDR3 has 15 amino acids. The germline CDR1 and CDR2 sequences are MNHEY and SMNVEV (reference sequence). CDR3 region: CASSPRRRGCYEQYF. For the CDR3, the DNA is TGTGCCAGCAGTCCCCGACGGCGGGGGTGCTACGAGCAGTACTTC.

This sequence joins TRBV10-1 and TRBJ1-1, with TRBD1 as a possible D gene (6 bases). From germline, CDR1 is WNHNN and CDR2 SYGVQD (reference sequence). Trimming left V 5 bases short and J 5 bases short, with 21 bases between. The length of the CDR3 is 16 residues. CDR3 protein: CASSPLPRGKWTEAFF. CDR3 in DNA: TGCGCCAGCAGTCCTCTACCCAGGGGAAAGTGGACTGAAGCTTTCTTT.

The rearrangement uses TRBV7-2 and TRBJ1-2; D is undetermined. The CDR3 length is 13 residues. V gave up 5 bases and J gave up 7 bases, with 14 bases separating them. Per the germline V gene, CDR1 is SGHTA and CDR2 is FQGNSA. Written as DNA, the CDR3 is TGTGCCAGCAGCCAGGACCGGACGGGTGGCTACACCTTC. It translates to CASSQDRTGGYTF.

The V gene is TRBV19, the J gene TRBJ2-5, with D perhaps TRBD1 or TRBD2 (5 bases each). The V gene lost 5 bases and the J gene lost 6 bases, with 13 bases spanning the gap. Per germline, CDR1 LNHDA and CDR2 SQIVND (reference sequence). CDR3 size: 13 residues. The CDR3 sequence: CASSSGTGQTQYF. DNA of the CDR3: TGTGCCAGTAGTTCCGGGACCGGCCAGACCCAGTACTTC.

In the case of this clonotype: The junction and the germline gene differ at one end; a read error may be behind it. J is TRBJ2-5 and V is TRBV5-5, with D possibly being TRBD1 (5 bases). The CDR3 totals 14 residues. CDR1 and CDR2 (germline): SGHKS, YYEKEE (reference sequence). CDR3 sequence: CASSLGQFYETRYF. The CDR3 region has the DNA TGTGCCAGCAGCTTGGGACAGTTCTATGAGACCCGGTACTTC.

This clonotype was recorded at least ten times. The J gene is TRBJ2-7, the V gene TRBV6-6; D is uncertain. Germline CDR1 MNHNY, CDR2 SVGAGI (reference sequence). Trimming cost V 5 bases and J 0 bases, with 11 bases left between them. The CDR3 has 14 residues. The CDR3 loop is CASSHTLGSYEQYF. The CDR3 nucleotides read TGTGCCAGCAGTCACACCCTCGGCTCCTACGAGCAGTACTTC.

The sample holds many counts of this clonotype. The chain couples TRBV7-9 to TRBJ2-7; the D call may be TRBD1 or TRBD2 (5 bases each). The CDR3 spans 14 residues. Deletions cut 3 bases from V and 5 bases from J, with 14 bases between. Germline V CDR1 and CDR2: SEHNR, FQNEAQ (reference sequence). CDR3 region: CASSFFTGGDEQYF. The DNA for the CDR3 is TGTGCCAGCAGCTTTTTTACAGGAGGCGACGAGCAGTACTTC. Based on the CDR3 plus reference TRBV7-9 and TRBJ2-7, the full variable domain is DTGVSQNPRHKITKRGQNVTFRCDPISEHNRLYWYRQTLGQGPEFLTYFQNEAQLEKSRLLSDRFSAERPKGSFSTLEIQRTEQGDSAMYLCASSFFTGGDEQYFGPGTRLTVT.

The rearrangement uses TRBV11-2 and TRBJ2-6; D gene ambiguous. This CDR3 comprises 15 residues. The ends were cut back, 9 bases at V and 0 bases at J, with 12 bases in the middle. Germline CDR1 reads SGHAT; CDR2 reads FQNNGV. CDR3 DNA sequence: TGTGCCAGTGCCTATACTGTCTCTGGGGCCAACGTCCTGACTTTC. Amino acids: CASAYTVSGANVLTF.

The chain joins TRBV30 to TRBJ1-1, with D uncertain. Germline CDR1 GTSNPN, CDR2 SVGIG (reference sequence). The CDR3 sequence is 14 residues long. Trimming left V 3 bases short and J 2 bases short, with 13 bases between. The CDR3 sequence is CAWRKLGSNTEAFF. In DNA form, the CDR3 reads TGTGCCTGGAGAAAGTTGGGTAGCAACACTGAAGCTTTCTTT. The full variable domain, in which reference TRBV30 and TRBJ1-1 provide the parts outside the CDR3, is SQTIHQWPATLVQPVGSPLSLECTVEGTSNPNLYWYRQAAGRGLQLLFYSVGIGQISSEVPQNLSASRPQDRQFILSSKKLLLSDSGFYLCAWRKLGSNTEAFFGQGTRLTVV.

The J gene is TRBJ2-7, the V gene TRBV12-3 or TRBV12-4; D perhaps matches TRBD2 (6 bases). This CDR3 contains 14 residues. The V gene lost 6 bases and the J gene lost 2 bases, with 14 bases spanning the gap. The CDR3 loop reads CASRLTGTAYEQYF. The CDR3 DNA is TGTGCCAGCAGGTTAACTGGGACTGCCTACGAGCAGTACTTC.

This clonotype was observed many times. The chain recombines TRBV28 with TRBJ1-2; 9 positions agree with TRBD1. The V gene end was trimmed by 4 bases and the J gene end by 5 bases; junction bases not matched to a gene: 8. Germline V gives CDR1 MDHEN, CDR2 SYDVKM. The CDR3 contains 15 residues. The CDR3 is CASSSTGTGLYGYTF. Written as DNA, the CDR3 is TGTGCCAGCAGTTCCACCGGGACAGGGCTTTATGGCTACACCTTC.

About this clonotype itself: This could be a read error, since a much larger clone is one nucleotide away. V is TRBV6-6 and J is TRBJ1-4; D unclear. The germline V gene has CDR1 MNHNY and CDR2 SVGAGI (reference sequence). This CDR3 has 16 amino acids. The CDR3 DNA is TGTGTCAGCAGTTACGACGGGATGCTTATTAATGAAAAACTGTTTTTT. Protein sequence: CVSSYDGMLINEKLFF.

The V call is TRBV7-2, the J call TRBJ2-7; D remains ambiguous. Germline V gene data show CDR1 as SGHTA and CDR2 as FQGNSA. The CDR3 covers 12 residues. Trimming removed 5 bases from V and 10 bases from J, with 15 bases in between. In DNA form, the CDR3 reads TGTGCCAGCAGCCCTTACAGAGTTACCCAGTACTTC. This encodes CASSPYRVTQYF.

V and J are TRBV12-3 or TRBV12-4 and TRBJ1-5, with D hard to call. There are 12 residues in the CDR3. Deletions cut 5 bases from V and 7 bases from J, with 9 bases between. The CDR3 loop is CASSDDWQPQHF. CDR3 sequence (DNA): TGTGCCAGCAGTGACGATTGGCAGCCCCAGCATTTT.

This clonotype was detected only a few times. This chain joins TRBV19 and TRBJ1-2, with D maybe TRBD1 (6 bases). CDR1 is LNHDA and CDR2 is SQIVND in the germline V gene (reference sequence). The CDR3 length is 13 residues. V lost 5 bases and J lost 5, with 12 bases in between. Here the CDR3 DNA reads TGTGCCAGTAGTGAACAGGGCCTATATGGCTACACCTTC. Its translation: CASSEQGLYGYTF.

The CDR3 DNA follows: TGTGCCAGCAGCACGACACCTCTCGAGCAGTACTTC. This gives the protein CASSTTPLEQYF. This chain connects TRBV7-9 to TRBJ2-4; D is uncertain. The J call is in doubt because the DNA end fits TRBJ2-7 better. The germline V gene has CDR1 SEHNR and CDR2 FQNEAQ (reference sequence). The CDR3 is 12 amino acids.

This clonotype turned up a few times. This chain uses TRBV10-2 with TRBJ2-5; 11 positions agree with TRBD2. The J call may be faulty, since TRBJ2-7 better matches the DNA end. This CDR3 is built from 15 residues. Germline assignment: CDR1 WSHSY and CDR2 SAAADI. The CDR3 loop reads CASSEGVAGGSEQYF. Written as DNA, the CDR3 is TGCGCCAGCAGTGAGGGGGTAGCGGGGGGGAGCGAGCAGTACTTC.